This TCR beta chain originates from a study of cytomegalovirus exposure and HLA in healthy donors. J lost 3 bases, V lost 6 bases, and 3 bases had no gene match. Per germline, CDR1 SNHLY and CDR2 FYNNEI. This CDR3 spans 14 amino acids. The PCR had 60 Vbeta and 13 Jbeta primers. Measured with immunoSEQ multiplex PCR; TCRdb has only the in-frame clones, and not every one. The sample consists of fewer than 200,000 clones, around 80% of them appearing once. This clone showed up just once. This clonotype was obtained from a man younger than 35 in good health and CMV-seropositive. The sample comprised PBMCs. The J gene is TRBJ2-3, the V gene TRBV2; 10 nucleotides align to TRBD1. Written as DNA, the CDR3 is TGTGCCAGCAGCCGGGACAGGGGTACAGATACGCAGTATTTT. Translated: CASSRDRGTDTQYF. Full variable domain (missing parts from reference TRBV2 and TRBJ2-3): EPEVTQTPSHQVTQMGQEVILRCVPISNHLYFYWYRQILGQKVEFLVSFYNNEISEKSEIFDDQFSVERPDGSNFTLKIRSTKLEDSAMYFCASSRDRGTDTQYFGPGTRLTVL.